The 4 T cell receptor beta chains given below trace back to one sample, sequenced in a study of breast tumors, draining lymph nodes, adjacent tissues. Axillary draining lymph nodes of breast cancer patients supplied the node samples. TCRdb analysed the multiplex PCR reads with MiXCR anew, one entry per CDR3 protein. The sample includes 200,000 or so distinct CDR3 sequences, approximately 30% of them seen just once. Sequenced input: axillary lymph node tissue. The receptors were sampled from a female donor with breast cancer. Some clones in this sample may be carry-over from other donors' samples.

In this sample, this clonotype turned up a few times. A much more abundant neighbour one base away suggests this may be a read error. The genes are TRBV12-3 or TRBV12-4 and TRBJ1-2, with TRBD1 matching over 11 bases. CDR3 length: 14 amino acids. CDR3 loop: CASREGQGAGGHTF. In DNA form, the CDR3 reads TGTGCCAGCAGAGAAGGACAGGGGGCCGGTGGCCACACCTTC.

This clonotype was picked up many times. The genes are TRBV20-1 and TRBJ1-5; D unresolved. The CDR3 covers 13 residues. Germline-derived CDR1 and CDR2 are DFQATT and SNEGSKA (reference sequence). The V and J ends lost 4 bases and 4 bases respectively, with 11 bases between them. This CDR3 reads CSAMGGGNQPQHF. As DNA, the CDR3 is TGCAGTGCTATGGGAGGTGGGAATCAGCCCCAGCATTTT.

Turning to this clonotype: It may be a read error: a sequence one base away is much more abundant. The rearrangement links TRBV6-6 to TRBJ2-2; the match to TRBD2 covers 9 bases. This CDR3 comprises 15 residues. From germline, CDR1 is MNHNY and CDR2 SVGAGI (reference sequence). CDR3: CASRTSGGNTRELFF. The CDR3 DNA is TGTGCCAGCAGAACCAGCGGGGGGAACACCAGGGAGCTGTTTTTT.

This sequence joins TRBV3-1 and TRBJ2-1; unclear D gene. The CDR3 is made up of 13 amino acids. Trimming removed 3 bases at V and 7 bases at J, with 10 bases between. Germline assignment: CDR1 LGHDT and CDR2 YNNKEL (reference sequence). The CDR3 DNA sequence: TGTGCCAGCAGCCAGTTGCCATTTAATGAGCAGTTCTTC. Encoded protein: CASSQLPFNEQFF.